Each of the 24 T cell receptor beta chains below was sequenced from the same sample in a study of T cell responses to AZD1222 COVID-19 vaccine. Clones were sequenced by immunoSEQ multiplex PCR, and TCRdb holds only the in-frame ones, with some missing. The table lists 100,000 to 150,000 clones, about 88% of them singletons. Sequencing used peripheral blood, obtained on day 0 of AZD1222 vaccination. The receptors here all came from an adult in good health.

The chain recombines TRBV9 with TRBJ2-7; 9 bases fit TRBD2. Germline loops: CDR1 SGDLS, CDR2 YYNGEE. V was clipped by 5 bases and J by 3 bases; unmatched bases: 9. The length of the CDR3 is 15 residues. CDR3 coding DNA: TGTGCCAGCAGTAGAACCGGGACTAGCAACTACGAGCAGTACTTC. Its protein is CASSRTGTSNYEQYF. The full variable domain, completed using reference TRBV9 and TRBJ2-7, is DSGVTQTPKHLITATGQRVTLRCSPRSGDLSVYWYQQSLDQGLQFLIQYYNGEERAKGNILERFSAQQFPDLHSELNLSSLELGDSALYFCASSRTGTSNYEQYFGPGTRLTVT.

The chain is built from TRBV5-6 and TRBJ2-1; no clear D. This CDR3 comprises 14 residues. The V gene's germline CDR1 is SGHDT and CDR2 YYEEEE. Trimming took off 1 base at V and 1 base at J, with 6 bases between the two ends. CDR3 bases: TGTGCCAGCAGCTTGTCCCGATCCTACAATGAGCAGTTCTTC. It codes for CASSLSRSYNEQFF.

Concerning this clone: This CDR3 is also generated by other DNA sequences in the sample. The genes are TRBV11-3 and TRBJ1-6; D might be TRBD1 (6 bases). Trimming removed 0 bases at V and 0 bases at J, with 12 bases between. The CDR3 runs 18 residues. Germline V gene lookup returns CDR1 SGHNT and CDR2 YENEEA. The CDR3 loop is CASSLDQGGSSYNSPLHF. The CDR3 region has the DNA TGTGCCAGCAGCTTAGATCAAGGGGGGAGCTCCTATAATTCACCCCTCCACTTT.

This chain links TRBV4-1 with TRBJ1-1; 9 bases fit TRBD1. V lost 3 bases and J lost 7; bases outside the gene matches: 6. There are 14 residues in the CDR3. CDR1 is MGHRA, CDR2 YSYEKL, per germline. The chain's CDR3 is CASSHVGTGYEAFF. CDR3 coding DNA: TGCGCCAGCAGCCACGTAGGGACAGGGTATGAAGCTTTCTTT.

In nucleotides, the CDR3 is TGTGCCTGGACCAGGACGGGACAAGGCGAAAAACTGTTTTTT. This translates into CAWTRTGQGEKLFF. V is TRBV30 and J is TRBJ1-4; tentatively, D is TRBD1 (6 bases). This CDR3 is 14 amino acids long. Trimming removed 4 bases at V and 8 bases at J, with 17 bases between. Looked up from germline, CDR1 is GTSNPN and CDR2 is SVGIG (reference sequence).

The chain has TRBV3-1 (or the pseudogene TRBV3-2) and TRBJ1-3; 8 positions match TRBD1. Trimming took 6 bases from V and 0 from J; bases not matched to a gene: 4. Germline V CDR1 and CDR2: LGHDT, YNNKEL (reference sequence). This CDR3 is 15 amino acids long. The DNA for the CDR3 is TGTGCCAGCAGGGGACAGGCGAGCTCTGGAAACACCATATATTTT. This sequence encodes CASRGQASSGNTIYF.

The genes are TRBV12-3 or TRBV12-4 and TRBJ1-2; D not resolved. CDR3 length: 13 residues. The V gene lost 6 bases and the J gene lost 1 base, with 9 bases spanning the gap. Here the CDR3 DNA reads TGTGCCAGCAGCCCTGGACTTAACTATGGCTACACCTTC. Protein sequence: CASSPGLNYGYTF.

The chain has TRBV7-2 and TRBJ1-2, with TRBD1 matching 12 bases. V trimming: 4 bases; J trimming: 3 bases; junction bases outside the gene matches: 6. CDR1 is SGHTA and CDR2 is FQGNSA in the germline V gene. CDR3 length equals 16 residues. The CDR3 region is CASSSARDRGHYGYTF. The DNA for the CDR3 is TGTGCCAGCAGCTCGGCCCGGGACAGGGGGCACTATGGCTACACCTTC.

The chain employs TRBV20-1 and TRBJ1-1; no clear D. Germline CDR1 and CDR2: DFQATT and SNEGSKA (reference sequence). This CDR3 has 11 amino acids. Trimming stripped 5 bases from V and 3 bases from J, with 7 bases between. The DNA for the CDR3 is TGCAGTGCTGAGAAGGACACTGAAGCTTTCTTT. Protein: CSAEKDTEAFF.

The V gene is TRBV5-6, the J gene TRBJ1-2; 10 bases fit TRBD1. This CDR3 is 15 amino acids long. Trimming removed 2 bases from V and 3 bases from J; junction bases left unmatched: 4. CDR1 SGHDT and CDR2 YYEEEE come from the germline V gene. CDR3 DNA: TGTGCCAGCAGCTTCTCCGGACAGGGGGACTATGGCTACACCTTC. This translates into CASSFSGQGDYGYTF.

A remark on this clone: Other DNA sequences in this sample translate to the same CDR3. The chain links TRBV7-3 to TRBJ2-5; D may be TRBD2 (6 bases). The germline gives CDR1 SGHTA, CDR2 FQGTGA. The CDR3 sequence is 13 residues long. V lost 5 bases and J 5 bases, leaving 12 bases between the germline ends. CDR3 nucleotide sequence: TGTGCCAGCAGCCCAGGAGGGAGGGAGACCCAGTACTTC. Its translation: CASSPGGRETQYF.

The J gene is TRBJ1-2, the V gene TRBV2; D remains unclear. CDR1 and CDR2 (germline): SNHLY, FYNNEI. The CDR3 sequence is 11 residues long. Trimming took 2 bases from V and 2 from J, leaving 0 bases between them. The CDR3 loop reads CASSENYGYTF. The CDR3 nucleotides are TGTGCCAGCAGTGAAAACTATGGCTACACCTTC.

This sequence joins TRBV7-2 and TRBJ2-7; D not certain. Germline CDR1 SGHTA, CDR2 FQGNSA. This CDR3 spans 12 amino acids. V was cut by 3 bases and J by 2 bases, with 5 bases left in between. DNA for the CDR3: TGTGCCAGCAGCTTCATTGCCTACGAGCAGTACTTC. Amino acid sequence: CASSFIAYEQYF.

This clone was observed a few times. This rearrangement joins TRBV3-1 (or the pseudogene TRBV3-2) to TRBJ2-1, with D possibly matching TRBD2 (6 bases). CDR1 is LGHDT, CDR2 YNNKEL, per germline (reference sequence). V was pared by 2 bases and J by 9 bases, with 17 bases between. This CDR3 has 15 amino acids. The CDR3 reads CASSQRGTTVGEQFF. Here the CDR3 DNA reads TGTGCCAGCAGCCAACGGGGGACGACAGTGGGTGAGCAGTTCTTC.

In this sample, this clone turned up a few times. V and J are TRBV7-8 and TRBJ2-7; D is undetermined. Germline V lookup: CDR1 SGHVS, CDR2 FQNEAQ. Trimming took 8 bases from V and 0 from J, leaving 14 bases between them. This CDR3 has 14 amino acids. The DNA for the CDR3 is TGTGCCAGCTCCCCAGTGGAGATCTCCTACGAGCAGTACTTC. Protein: CASSPVEISYEQYF.

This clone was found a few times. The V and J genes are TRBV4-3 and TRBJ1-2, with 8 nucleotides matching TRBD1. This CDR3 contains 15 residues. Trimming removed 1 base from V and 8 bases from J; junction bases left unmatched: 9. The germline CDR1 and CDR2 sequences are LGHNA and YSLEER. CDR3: CASSQGAGGWKGYTF. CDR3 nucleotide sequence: TGCGCCAGCAGCCAAGGAGCAGGGGGCTGGAAGGGCTACACCTTC.

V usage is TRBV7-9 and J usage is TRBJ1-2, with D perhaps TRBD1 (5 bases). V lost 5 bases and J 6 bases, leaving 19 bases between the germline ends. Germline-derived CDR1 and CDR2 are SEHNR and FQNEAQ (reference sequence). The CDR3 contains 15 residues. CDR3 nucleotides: TGTGCCAGCAGCCTTTTAGCTACAGGATTGGATGGCTACACCTTC. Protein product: CASSLLATGLDGYTF.

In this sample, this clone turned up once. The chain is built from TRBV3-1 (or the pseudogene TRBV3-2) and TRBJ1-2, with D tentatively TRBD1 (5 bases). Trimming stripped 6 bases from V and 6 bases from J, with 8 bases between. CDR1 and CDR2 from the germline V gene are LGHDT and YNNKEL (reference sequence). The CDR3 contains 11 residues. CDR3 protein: CASRNRNGYTF. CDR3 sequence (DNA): TGTGCCAGCAGGAACAGGAATGGCTACACCTTC.

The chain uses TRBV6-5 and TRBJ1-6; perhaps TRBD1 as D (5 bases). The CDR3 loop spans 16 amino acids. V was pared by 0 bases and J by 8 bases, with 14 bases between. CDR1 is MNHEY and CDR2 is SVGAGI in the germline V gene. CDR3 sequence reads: CASSYSFREGHSPLHF. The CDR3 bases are TGTGCCAGCAGTTACTCGTTCAGGGAGGGTCATTCACCCCTCCACTTT.

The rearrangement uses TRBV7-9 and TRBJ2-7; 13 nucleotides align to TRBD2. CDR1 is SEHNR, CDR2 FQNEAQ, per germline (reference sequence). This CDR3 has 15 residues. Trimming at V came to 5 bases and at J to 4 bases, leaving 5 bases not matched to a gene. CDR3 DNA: TGTGCCAGCAGCGTGGGACTAGCGGGACAGTACGAGCAGTACTTC. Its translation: CASSVGLAGQYEQYF.

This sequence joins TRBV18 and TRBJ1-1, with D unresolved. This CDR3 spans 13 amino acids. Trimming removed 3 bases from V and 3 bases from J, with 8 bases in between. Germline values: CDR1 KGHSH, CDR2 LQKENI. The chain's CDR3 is CASSPRGDTEAFF. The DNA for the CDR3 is TGTGCCAGCTCACCGCGGGGTGACACTGAAGCTTTCTTT.

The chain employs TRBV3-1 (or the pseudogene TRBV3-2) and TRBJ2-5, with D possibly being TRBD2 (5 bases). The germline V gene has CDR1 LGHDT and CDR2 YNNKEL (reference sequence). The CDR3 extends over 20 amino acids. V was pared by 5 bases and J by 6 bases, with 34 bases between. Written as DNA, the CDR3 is TGTGCCAGCAGCGACCTCCGTTTAGGAGGAATAGCACTGCAGAGAAAGACCCAGTACTTC. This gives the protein CASSDLRLGGIALQRKTQYF.

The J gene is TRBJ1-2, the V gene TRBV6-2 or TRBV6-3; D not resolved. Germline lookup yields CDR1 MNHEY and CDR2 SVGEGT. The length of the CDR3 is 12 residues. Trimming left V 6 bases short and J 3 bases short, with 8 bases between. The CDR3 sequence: CASSSTDYGYTF. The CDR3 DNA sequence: TGTGCCAGCAGCTCAACGGACTATGGCTACACCTTC.

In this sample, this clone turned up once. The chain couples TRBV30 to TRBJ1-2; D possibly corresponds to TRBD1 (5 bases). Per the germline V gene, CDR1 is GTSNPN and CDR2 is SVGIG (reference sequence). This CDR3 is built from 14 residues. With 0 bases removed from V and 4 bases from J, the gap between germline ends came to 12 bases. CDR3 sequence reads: CAWSVQEQIYGYTF. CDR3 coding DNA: TGTGCCTGGAGTGTACAGGAACAGATCTATGGCTACACCTTC.